Listed here are 21 T cell receptor beta chains from one sample, sequenced in a study of blood T cell repertoires in COVID-19 (dated by TCRdb to 2020 to 2022). Libraries were constructed by the immunoSEQ multiplex PCR assay. TCRdb's version of the immuneACCESS table is confined to in-frame rearrangements and falls short of the full clone set. An unresolved V gene accounts for under half of the shortfall where checked; the remainder is of unknown origin. In this sample the table shows 100,000 to 150,000 clones, about 91% of which occur a single time. In total, the top ten clones hold approximately 10% of the sample. The sample was peripheral blood. The receptors shown here come from a man in his fifties or sixties with acute or convalescent COVID-19.

The chain carries TRBV18 and TRBJ2-7; D is unclear. Per the germline V gene, CDR1 is KGHSH and CDR2 is LQKENI. The ends were cut back, 6 bases at V and 0 bases at J, with 18 bases in the middle. This CDR3 has 16 amino acids. The CDR3 DNA sequence: TGTGCCAGCTCGTCCAACCAGGCTCCACTCTCCTACGAGCAGTACTTC. Residues: CASSSNQAPLSYEQYF.

This clone has a single count. The chain's CDR3 is CASSAGGLITEAFF. Written as DNA, the CDR3 is TGCGCCAGCTCCGCGGGGGGGTTGATCACTGAAGCTTTCTTT. This chain joins TRBV5-1 and TRBJ1-1, with D perhaps TRBD1 (5 bases). V lost 7 bases and J 4 bases, leaving 17 bases between the germline ends. The length of the CDR3 is 14 residues. Germline-derived CDR1 and CDR2 are SGHRS and YFSETQ.

This chain uses TRBV3-1 (or the pseudogene TRBV3-2) with TRBJ2-5; perhaps TRBD2 as D (6 bases). The CDR3 is 15 residues long. Germline V lookup: CDR1 LGHDT, CDR2 YNNKEL (reference sequence). V lost 3 bases to trimming and J lost 4 bases, with 15 bases between them. In DNA, the CDR3 is TGTGCCAGCAGCCAGCCAGGGAGAGCGGGAGAGACCCAGTACTTC. Encoded protein: CASSQPGRAGETQYF.

The CDR3 loop reads CASSRDGQVDRIQYF. The CDR3 DNA is TGCGCCAGCAGCCGCGACGGACAGGTGGACAGGATTCAGTACTTC. V gene TRBV5-1 combines with J gene TRBJ2-4; 7 nucleotides agree with TRBD1. The CDR3 covers 15 residues. The junction had 14 bases not matched to a gene; V was cut back by 4 bases and J by 10 bases. Germline lookup yields CDR1 SGHRS and CDR2 YFSETQ.

V usage is TRBV5-8 and J usage is TRBJ1-4; perhaps TRBD1 as D (5 bases). Germline V gene data show CDR1 as SGHTS and CDR2 as YDEGEE. This CDR3 has 15 residues. Deletions cut 4 bases from V and 7 bases from J, with 17 bases between. This CDR3 is CASSPGTAGSEKLFF. For the CDR3, the DNA is TGTGCCAGCAGCCCCGGGACGGCGGGGAGTGAAAAACTGTTTTTT.

The chain is built from TRBV5-6 and TRBJ1-2; 7 nucleotides agree with TRBD1. The CDR3 is 13 residues long. CDR1 and CDR2 (germline): SGHDT, YYEEEE. Trimming removed 0 bases from V and 6 bases from J; junction bases left unmatched: 2. The chain's CDR3 is CASSLGDRDGYTF. In nucleotides, the CDR3 is TGTGCCAGCAGCTTGGGCGACAGGGATGGCTACACCTTC.

The J gene is TRBJ2-1, the V gene TRBV24-1; the match to TRBD1 covers 7 bases. CDR3 size: 15 residues. The junction had 11 bases not matched to a gene; V was cut back by 3 bases and J by 10 bases. The germline V gene has CDR1 KGHDR and CDR2 SFDVKD. CDR3: CATSDPRGIHSEQFF. DNA of the CDR3: TGTGCCACCAGTGATCCCAGGGGGATTCACTCCGAGCAGTTCTTC.

The chain carries TRBV28 and TRBJ2-7; 9 bases agree with TRBD1. The CDR3 length is 14 residues. Germline loops: CDR1 MDHEN, CDR2 SYDVKM. With 7 bases clipped from V and 7 bases from J, the junction kept 11 bases outside the gene matches. This CDR3 reads CASKLRGQGREQYF. In nucleotides, the CDR3 is TGTGCCAGCAAACTACGGGGACAGGGAAGAGAGCAGTACTTC. Full variable domain (missing parts from reference TRBV28 and TRBJ2-7): DVKVTQSSRYLVKRTGEKVFLECVQDMDHENMFWYRQDPGLGLRLIYFSYDVKMKEKGDIPEGYSVSREKKERFSLILESASTNQTSMYLCASKLRGQGREQYFGPGTRLTVT.

The rearrangement joins TRBV11-2 to TRBJ2-1; possibly TRBD2 for D (6 bases). Trimming pared 5 bases from V and 8 bases from J, leaving 22 bases between. The CDR3 consists of 16 residues. Germline V gives CDR1 SGHAT, CDR2 FQNNGV. CDR3 residues: CASSRVRMAGIDEQFF. The CDR3 DNA follows: TGTGCCAGCAGCCGTGTCCGTATGGCGGGGATCGATGAGCAGTTCTTC.

The chain recombines TRBV29-1 with TRBJ1-1; D remains unclear. The CDR3 is 15 amino acids. V was clipped by 6 bases and J by 0 bases, with 17 bases between them. Per germline, CDR1 SQVTM and CDR2 ANQGSEA. The CDR3 DNA sequence: TGCAGCGTGCAGACGGGTATTTATATGAACACTGAAGCTTTCTTT. The encoded protein is CSVQTGIYMNTEAFF. The full variable domain, its missing parts supplied by reference TRBV29-1 and TRBJ1-1, is SAVISQKPSRDICQRGTSLTIQCQVDSQVTMMFWYRQQPGQSLTLIATANQGSEATYESGFVIDKFPISRPNLTFSTLTVSNMSPEDSSIYLCSVQTGIYMNTEAFFGQGTRLTVV.

The chain employs TRBV6-1 and TRBJ1-2, with a weak D call TRBD1 (5 bases). V was trimmed by 2 bases and J by 8 bases, leaving 15 bases between them. The CDR3 spans 14 residues. CDR1 is MNHNS and CDR2 is SASEGT in the germline V gene. CDR3 loop: CASSEIGALGGYTF. In DNA form, the CDR3 reads TGTGCCAGCAGTGAAATAGGGGCGCTGGGAGGCTACACCTTC.

V and J are TRBV7-2 and TRBJ1-1, with 7 positions matching TRBD1. Germline V gene sequence: CDR1 SGHTA, CDR2 FQGNSA. J was trimmed by 2 bases and V by 4 bases; bases with no gene match: 7. The CDR3 runs to 15 residues. CDR3 bases: TGTGCCAGCAGCTCCAGTCGGACAGGTAACACTGAAGCTTTCTTT. Its translation is CASSSSRTGNTEAFF.

Details on this clone: This same CDR3 is encoded by further DNA sequences in the sample. The genes are TRBV2 and TRBJ1-3, with 9 positions matching TRBD1. Germline loops: CDR1 SNHLY, CDR2 FYNNEI. The CDR3 sequence is 14 residues long. J gave up 2 bases and V 6 bases, and 2 bases lay outside the gene matches. CDR3 region: CASSRDRAGNTIYF. The CDR3 region has the DNA TGTGCCAGCAGCCGGGACAGGGCTGGAAACACCATATATTTT.

The rearrangement links TRBV19 to TRBJ1-2, with D possibly being TRBD1 (6 bases). Germline assignment: CDR1 LNHDA and CDR2 SQIVND (reference sequence). The CDR3 sequence is 16 residues long. The V and J ends lost 5 bases and 6 bases respectively, with 22 bases between them. CDR3 DNA: TGTGCCAGTAGTCCCTCCACAGGGCTAGTTCAGAATGGCTACACCTTC. Translated, it gives CASSPSTGLVQNGYTF.

V usage is TRBV30 and J usage is TRBJ2-2; D is possibly TRBD1 (6 bases). Trimming took 3 bases from V and 4 from J, leaving 15 bases between them. Looked up from germline, CDR1 is GTSNPN and CDR2 is SVGIG (reference sequence). The CDR3 totals 15 residues. The CDR3 coding sequence is TGTGCCTGGAGAGGGGGTTATACCCCCACCGGGGAGCTGTTTTTT. Translating it yields CAWRGGYTPTGELFF.

The CDR3 here is CASSEPGQGNYGYTF. The CDR3 DNA is TGCGCCAGCAGCGAGCCGGGACAGGGGAACTATGGCTACACCTTC. V gene TRBV4-1 combines with J gene TRBJ1-2; the match to TRBD1 covers 10 bases. The CDR3 is 15 residues long. Per germline, CDR1 MGHRA and CDR2 YSYEKL. J lost 2 bases, V lost 5 bases, and 5 bases had no gene match.

CDR3 bases: TGTGCCAGCAGCTTCGGACAGGTGACATATGGCTACACCTTC. It translates to CASSFGQVTYGYTF. The chain employs TRBV7-9 and TRBJ1-2; 7 nucleotides align to TRBD1. This CDR3 is 14 amino acids long. CDR1 SEHNR and CDR2 FQNEAQ come from the germline V gene (reference sequence). Germline trimming cut 3 bases from V and 5 bases from J; bases unmatched to any gene: 6.

The CDR3 region is CASSDWGGTRDNEQFF. CDR3 DNA: TGTGCCAGCAGTGACTGGGGGGGGACGAGGGACAATGAGCAGTTCTTC. The V and J genes are TRBV6-6 and TRBJ2-1; TRBD2 matches at 7 bases. The CDR3 extends over 16 amino acids. CDR1 and CDR2 (germline): MNHNY, SVGAGI (reference sequence). J was trimmed by 5 bases and V by 5 bases; bases with no gene match: 12.

This chain links TRBV15 with TRBJ1-1, with a possible D match to TRBD1 (5 bases). Germline loops: CDR1 LNHNV, CDR2 YYDKDF (reference sequence). V lost 3 bases to trimming and J lost 2 bases, with 16 bases between them. The CDR3 is 16 residues long. The DNA of the CDR3 is TGTGCCACCAGCAGCACCTACAGGACACGAAACACTGAAGCTTTCTTT. This codes for CATSSTYRTRNTEAFF. The variable domain in full, with the rest retrieved from reference TRBV15 and TRBJ1-1, is DAMVIQNPRYQVTQFGKPVTLSCSQTLNHNVMYWYQQKSSQAPKLLFHYYDKDFNNEADTPDNFQSRRPNTSFCFLDIRSPGLGDTAMYLCATSSTYRTRNTEAFFGQGTRLTVV.

The chain has TRBV28 and TRBJ1-1; D gene unclear. CDR1 MDHEN and CDR2 SYDVKM come from the germline V gene. The CDR3 extends over 19 amino acids. Trimming removed 6 bases at V and 0 bases at J, with 26 bases between. This chain's CDR3 is CASRPPHGVLLTLNTEAFF. DNA of the CDR3: TGTGCCAGCAGACCACCCCATGGAGTTCTTCTAACCTTGAACACTGAAGCTTTCTTT. The full variable domain, its missing parts supplied by reference TRBV28 and TRBJ1-1, is DVKVTQSSRYLVKRTGEKVFLECVQDMDHENMFWYRQDPGLGLRLIYFSYDVKMKEKGDIPEGYSVSREKKERFSLILESASTNQTSMYLCASRPPHGVLLTLNTEAFFGQGTRLTVV.

This chain joins TRBV4-1 and TRBJ1-1, with 7 bases lining up with TRBD1. Germline CDR1 is MGHRA and CDR2 is YSYEKL. The CDR3 spans 16 residues. J was trimmed by 1 base and V by 4 bases; bases with no gene match: 9. The CDR3 loop is CASSPTSGQWNTEAFF. The CDR3 DNA is TGCGCCAGCAGCCCCACTTCGGGACAGTGGAACACTGAAGCTTTCTTT.